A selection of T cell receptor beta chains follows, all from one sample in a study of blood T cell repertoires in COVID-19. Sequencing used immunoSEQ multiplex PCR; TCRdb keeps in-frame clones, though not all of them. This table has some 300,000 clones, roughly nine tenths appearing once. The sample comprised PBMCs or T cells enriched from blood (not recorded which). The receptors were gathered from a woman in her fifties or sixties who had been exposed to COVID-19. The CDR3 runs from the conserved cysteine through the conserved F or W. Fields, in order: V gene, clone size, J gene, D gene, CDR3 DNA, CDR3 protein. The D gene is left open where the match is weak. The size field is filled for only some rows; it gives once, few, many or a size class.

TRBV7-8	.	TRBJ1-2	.	TGTGCCAGCAGCTCTAGGGGGGGCCATGGCTACACCTTC	CASSSRGGHGYTF
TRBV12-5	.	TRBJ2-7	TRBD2	TGTGCTAGTGGTTTGGACACCTGGCGGGGGGAAGGACCCTACGAGCAGTACTTC	CASGLDTWRGEGPYEQYF
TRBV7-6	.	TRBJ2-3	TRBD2	TGTGCCAGCAGCTCGGGACTAGTCATTTCAGATACGCAGTATTTT	CASSSGLVISDTQYF
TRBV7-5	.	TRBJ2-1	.	TGTGCCAGAAGCTTAGACGTCCGACACCTGTGGACGGGGTTTAAAGAGCAGTTCTTC	CARSLDVRHLWTGFKEQFF
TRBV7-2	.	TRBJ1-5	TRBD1	TGTGCCAGTGGACAGGGGGGGGTTTTAAATCAGCCCCAGCATTTT	CASGQGGVLNQPQHF
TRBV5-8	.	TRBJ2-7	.	TGTGCCAGCAGCTTGTACAGGCGCTCCTACGAGCAGTACTTC	CASSLYRRSYEQYF
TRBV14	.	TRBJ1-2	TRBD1	TGTGCCAGCAGCCAGCGTGGGACAGCAAACTATGGCTACACCTTC	CASSQRGTANYGYTF
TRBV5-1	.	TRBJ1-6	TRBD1	TGCGCCAGCAGCTTGGCCGTACAGGGGAATTCACCCCTCCACTTT	CASSLAVQGNSPLHF
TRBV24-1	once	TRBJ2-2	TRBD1	TGTGCCACCAGTGACTTTGGGACAGGGGGTTTCACCGGGGAGCTGTTTTTT	CATSDFGTGGFTGELFF
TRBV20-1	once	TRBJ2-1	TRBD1	TGCAGTGCTCCGACAGGGTATGAGCAGTTCTTC	CSAPTGYEQFF
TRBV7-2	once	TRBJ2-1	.	TGTGCCAGCAGCTTTCAAAACTCCTACAATGAGCAGTTCTTC	CASSFQNSYNEQFF
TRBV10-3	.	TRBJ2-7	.	TGTGCCATCAGTCCACTAGCTGCCGAGCAGTACTTC	CAISPLAAEQYF
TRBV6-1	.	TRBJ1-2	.	TGTGCCAGCAGTGAGGGGCGGAAGAACTATGGCTACACCTTC	CASSEGRKNYGYTF
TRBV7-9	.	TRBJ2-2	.	TGTGCCAGCAGCGGAACCCCGGGGATTGGCGGGGAGCTGTTTTTT	CASSGTPGIGGELFF
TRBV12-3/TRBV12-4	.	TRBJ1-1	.	TGTGCCAGCAGTTTTCAGGGGAACACTGAAGCTTTCTTT	CASSFQGNTEAFF